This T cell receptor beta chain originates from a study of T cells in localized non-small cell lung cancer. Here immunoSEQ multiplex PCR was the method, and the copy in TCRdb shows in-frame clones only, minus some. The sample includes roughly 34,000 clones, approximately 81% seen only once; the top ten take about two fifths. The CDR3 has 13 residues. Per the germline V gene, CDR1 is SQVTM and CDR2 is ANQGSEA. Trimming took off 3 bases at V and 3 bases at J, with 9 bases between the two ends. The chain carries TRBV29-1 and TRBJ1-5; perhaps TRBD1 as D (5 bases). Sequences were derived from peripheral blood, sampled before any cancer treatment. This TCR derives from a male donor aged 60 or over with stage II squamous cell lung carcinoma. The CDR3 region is CSVEQGANQPQHF. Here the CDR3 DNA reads TGCAGCGTTGAGCAGGGCGCCAATCAGCCCCAGCATTTT. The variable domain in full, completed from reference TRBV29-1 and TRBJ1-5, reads SAVISQKPSRDICQRGTSLTIQCQVDSQVTMMFWYRQQPGQSLTLIATANQGSEATYESGFVIDKFPISRPNLTFSTLTVSNMSPEDSSIYLCSVEQGANQPQHFGDGTRLSIL.